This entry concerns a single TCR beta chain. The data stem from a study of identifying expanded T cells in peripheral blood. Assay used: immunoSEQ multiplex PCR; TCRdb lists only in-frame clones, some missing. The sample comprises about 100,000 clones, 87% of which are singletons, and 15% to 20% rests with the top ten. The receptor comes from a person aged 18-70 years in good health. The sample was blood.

The CDR3 reads CSGLGGGVNEQFF. Here the CDR3 DNA reads TGCAGCGGCCTCGGCGGGGGGGTCAATGAGCAGTTCTTC. The genes are TRBV29-1 and TRBJ2-1, with 9 nucleotides matching TRBD2. The CDR3 runs to 13 residues. CDR1 is SQVTM and CDR2 is ANQGSEA in the germline V gene. The V segment lost 7 bases and the J segment 6 bases; nucleotides outside the gene matches: 7.